The rows below give T cell receptor beta chains drawn from one sample of a study of beta chain features in type 1 diabetes. The assay was immunoSEQ multiplex PCR, and TCRdb's table has in-frame clones only and misses some. The data contain some 230,000 clones, around 9.6% of them singletons. Sequenced sample: naive CD4+ T cells from blood. These receptors originate from a woman aged 18-29 years in good health. Both conserved end residues are part of each CDR3. A D gene is named only where the DNA matches it firmly. Only part of the rows carry a size: once, few, many, or a class if the clone is expanded.

J gene,V gene,D gene,clone size,CDR3 protein,CDR3 DNA
TRBJ2-2,TRBV5-1,TRBD2,few,CASSLGGLANTGELFF,TGCGCCAGCAGCTTGGGTGGACTAGCGAACACCGGGGAGCTGTTTTTT
TRBJ2-1,TRBV5-1,-,few,CASSLGDRQYNEQFF,TGCGCCAGCAGCTTGGGTGACAGGCAATACAATGAGCAGTTCTTC
TRBJ2-1,TRBV2,-,few,CASRLGLTKQFF,TGTGCCAGCAGATTGGGACTCACCAAGCAGTTCTTC
TRBJ2-7,TRBV7-2,-,few,CASSRTELPPYEQYF,TGTGCCAGCAGCCGTACTGAGCTCCCTCCCTACGAGCAGTACTTC
TRBJ2-3,TRBV18,-,few,CASSPLDKPTDTQYF,TGTGCCAGCTCACCACTTGACAAACCCACAGATACGCAGTATTTT
TRBJ1-6,TRBV6-5,-,few,CASSYSTQGDSPLHF,TGTGCCAGCAGTTACTCGACTCAAGGGGATTCACCCCTCCACTTT
TRBJ1-2,TRBV2,-,few,CASINQGRGTGYTF,TGTGCCAGTATAAACCAAGGCAGGGGCACTGGCTACACCTTC
TRBJ2-7,TRBV21-1,-,-,CASSKARVGRAYEQYF,TGTGCCAGCAGCAAAGCGCGAGTTGGGAGGGCCTACGAGCAGTACTTC
TRBJ2-1,TRBV28,-,few,CASSGQGSPRPYNEQFF,TGTGCCAGCTCGGGACAAGGTTCCCCTAGGCCCTACAATGAGCAGTTCTTC
TRBJ2-6,TRBV5-6,-,few,CASSRGRLGANVLTF,TGTGCCAGCAGCCGGGGAAGGCTTGGGGCCAACGTCCTGACTTTC
TRBJ1-1,TRBV5-4,-,few,CASSSGASNTEAFF,TGTGCCAGCAGCTCGGGAGCATCGAACACTGAAGCTTTCTTT
TRBJ2-1,TRBV19,TRBD1,-,CASSNPGTGSYNEQFF,TGTGCCAGTAGTAACCCCGGGACAGGGTCCTACAATGAGCAGTTCTTC
TRBJ1-5,TRBV5-6,-,-,CASSLYRVVGQPQHF,TGTGCCAGCAGCTTGTACAGGGTTGTAGGTCAGCCCCAGCATTTT
TRBJ1-1,TRBV6-5,-,-,CASKRAILPDTEAFF,TGTGCCAGCAAGCGGGCAATCCTGCCGGACACTGAAGCTTTCTTT
TRBJ2-4,TRBV29-1,-,-,CSVWTALAKNIQYF,TGCAGCGTCTGGACAGCTTTAGCCAAAAACATTCAGTACTTC
TRBJ2-7,TRBV5-6,-,-,CASSLSRHEQYF,TGTGCCAGCAGCTTGTCGCGCCACGAGCAGTACTTC
TRBJ2-7,TRBV27,-,few,CASSLIGQGTGQYF,TGTGCCAGCAGTTTAATTGGGCAGGGGACCGGGCAGTACTTC
TRBJ1-4,TRBV6-5,TRBD1,few,CASSYGTGGRSRKLFF,TGTGCCAGCAGTTACGGGACAGGGGGCAGATCGCGAAAACTGTTTTTT
TRBJ2-5,TRBV10-3,TRBD1,few,CAIREDRVGETQYF,TGTGCCATCCGTGAGGACAGGGTAGGAGAGACCCAGTACTTC
TRBJ2-2,TRBV7-8,TRBD2,-,CASIPRGAGELFF,TGTGCCAGCATCCCCCGGGGGGCCGGGGAGCTGTTTTTT
TRBJ2-2,TRBV5-4,-,-,CASSLVRENTGELFF,TGTGCCAGCAGCTTGGTCAGGGAAAACACCGGGGAGCTGTTTTTT
TRBJ2-1,TRBV4-1,TRBD2,-,CASSQDLYPGLAGNNEQFF,TGCGCCAGCAGCCAAGATCTGTATCCGGGACTAGCGGGGAACAATGAGCAGTTCTTC
TRBJ1-5,TRBV19,-,-,CASSIVQNSNQPQHF,TGTGCCAGTAGTATTGTCCAGAATAGCAATCAGCCCCAGCATTTT
TRBJ2-7,TRBV2,TRBD1,few,CASSVEQGASYEQYF,TGTGCCAGCAGTGTAGAACAGGGGGCTTCCTACGAGCAGTACTTC
TRBJ2-1,TRBV6-1,-,-,CASSSRDSRFDEQFF,TGTGCCAGCAGCTCACGGGACTCACGCTTCGATGAGCAGTTCTTC
TRBJ2-1,TRBV6-5,-,-,CASRDRPINNEQFF,TGTGCCAGCAGAGACAGACCGATTAACAATGAGCAGTTCTTC
TRBJ1-5,TRBV7-2,TRBD1,few,CASSPDRGHQPQHF,TGTGCCAGCAGCCCGGACAGGGGGCATCAGCCCCAGCATTTT
TRBJ2-1,TRBV19,TRBD1,few,CASRGQGFSEQFF,TGTGCCAGTAGGGGACAGGGTTTCAGTGAGCAGTTCTTC
TRBJ2-4,TRBV15,-,many,CATSRGAQGVLNIQYF,TGTGCCACCAGCAGAGGGGCACAGGGAGTTCTAAACATTCAGTACTTC
TRBJ1-2,TRBV5-1,-,few,CASSFRAGYTF,TGCGCCAGCAGCTTCCGAGCTGGCTACACCTTC
TRBJ2-1,TRBV19,-,-,CASSPTGIYNEQFF,TGTGCCAGTAGTCCTACAGGGATCTACAATGAGCAGTTCTTC
TRBJ1-1,TRBV5-4,-,few,CASSLDPGRDTEAFF,TGTGCCAGCAGCTTGGATCCAGGGAGGGACACTGAAGCTTTCTTT
TRBJ2-1,TRBV27,-,-,CASSPPNGGQFF,TGTGCCAGCAGTCCCCCCAACGGAGGTCAGTTCTTC
TRBJ1-1,TRBV18,-,-,CASSRVNTEAFF,TGTGCCAGCTCACGCGTGAACACTGAAGCTTTCTTT
TRBJ2-3,TRBV5-1,TRBD1,-,CASSLGDRASDTQYF,TGCGCCAGCAGCTTGGGGGACAGGGCCTCAGATACGCAGTATTTT
TRBJ2-1,TRBV9,-,-,CASSYRGLNEQFF,TGTGCCAGCAGCTATCGGGGGTTGAATGAGCAGTTCTTC
TRBJ1-2,TRBV5-5,-,-,CASSLAEVNYGYTF,TGTGCCAGCAGCTTGGCGGAGGTAAACTATGGCTACACCTTC
TRBJ2-2,TRBV5-1,-,few,CASSLGQNGELFF,TGCGCCAGCAGCTTGGGACAGAACGGGGAGCTGTTTTTT
TRBJ2-7,TRBV19,TRBD1,-,CASSIIDRDEQYF,TGTGCCAGTAGTATAATCGACAGGGACGAGCAGTACTTC
TRBJ1-2,TRBV30,-,-,CAWSRRDTSNYGYTF,TGTGCCTGGAGTCGCCGGGACACCTCTAACTATGGCTACACCTTC
TRBJ1-1,TRBV30,-,-,CAWSRQINTEAFF,TGTGCCTGGAGCAGGCAGATAAACACTGAAGCTTTCTTT
TRBJ2-5,TRBV5-6,TRBD2,-,CASSLEVTGGETQYF,TGTGCCAGCAGCTTAGAAGTCACCGGGGGGGAGACCCAGTACTTC
TRBJ1-4,TRBV7-8,-,once,CASSGVGTRNEKLFF,TGTGCCAGCAGCGGGGTGGGGACACGTAATGAAAAACTGTTTTTT
TRBJ2-2,TRBV7-8,TRBD2,-,CASSPGASGRWTGELFF,TGTGCCAGCAGCCCGGGGGCGAGCGGGAGATGGACCGGGGAGCTGTTTTTT
TRBJ2-1,TRBV4-1,-,few,CASSQDGPFEVRGQNEQFF,TGCGCCAGCAGCCAAGACGGACCTTTTGAGGTGAGGGGACAAAATGAGCAGTTCTTC
TRBJ2-5,TRBV27,TRBD2,-,CASSLAGGPRKETQYF,TGTGCCAGCAGCCTAGCGGGAGGGCCACGTAAAGAGACCCAGTACTTC
TRBJ2-1,TRBV4-1,-,few,CASSQISLGEDNEQFF,TGCGCCAGCAGCCAAATCAGCCTAGGGGAGGACAATGAGCAGTTCTTC
TRBJ2-7,TRBV9,-,few,CASSVATRSYEQYF,TGTGCCAGCAGCGTAGCGACTAGATCCTACGAGCAGTACTTC
TRBJ1-1,TRBV19,TRBD1,-,CASSIQGAPSTEAFF,TGTGCCAGTAGTATACAGGGGGCGCCGAGCACTGAAGCTTTCTTT
TRBJ2-3,TRBV5-1,TRBD2,few,CASSGGLVQDTQYF,TGCGCCAGCAGCGGAGGACTAGTTCAAGATACGCAGTATTTT
TRBJ2-7,TRBV18,-,-,CASSPVLSTDLYEQYF,TGTGCCAGCTCACCGGTACTATCGACAGATCTCTACGAGCAGTACTTC
TRBJ1-2,TRBV30,TRBD1,-,CAWGGQGYGYTF,TGTGCCTGGGGTGGACAGGGCTATGGCTACACCTTC
TRBJ1-2,TRBV19,TRBD1,-,CASSIDRGRRYGYTF,TGTGCCAGTAGTATAGACAGGGGGCGCCGGTATGGCTACACCTTC
TRBJ2-7,TRBV19,-,few,CASSIVVEGGYEQYF,TGTGCCAGTAGTATAGTAGTCGAGGGCGGCTACGAGCAGTACTTC
TRBJ2-7,TRBV6-5,-,few,CASSITSPISHEQYF,TGTGCCAGCAGTATAACTAGTCCTATCTCGCACGAGCAGTACTTC